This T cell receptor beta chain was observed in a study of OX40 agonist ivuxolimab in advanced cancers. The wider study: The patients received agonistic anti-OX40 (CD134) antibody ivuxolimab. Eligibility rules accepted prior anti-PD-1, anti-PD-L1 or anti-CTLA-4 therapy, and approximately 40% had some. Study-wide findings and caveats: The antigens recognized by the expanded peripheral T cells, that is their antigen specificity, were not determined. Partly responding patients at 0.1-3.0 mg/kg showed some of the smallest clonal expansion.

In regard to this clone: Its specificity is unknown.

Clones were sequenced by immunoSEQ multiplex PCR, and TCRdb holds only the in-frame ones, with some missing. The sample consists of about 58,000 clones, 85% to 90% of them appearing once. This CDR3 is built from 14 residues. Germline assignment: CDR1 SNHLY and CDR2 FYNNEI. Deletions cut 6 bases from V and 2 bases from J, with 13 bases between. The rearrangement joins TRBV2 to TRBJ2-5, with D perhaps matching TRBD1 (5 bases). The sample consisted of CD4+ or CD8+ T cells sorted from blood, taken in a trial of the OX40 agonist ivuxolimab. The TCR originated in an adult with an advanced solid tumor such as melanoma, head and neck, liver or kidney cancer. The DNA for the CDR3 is TGTGCCAGCAGGAGTCACAGGCCTCAAGAGACCCAGTACTTC. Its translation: CASRSHRPQETQYF.